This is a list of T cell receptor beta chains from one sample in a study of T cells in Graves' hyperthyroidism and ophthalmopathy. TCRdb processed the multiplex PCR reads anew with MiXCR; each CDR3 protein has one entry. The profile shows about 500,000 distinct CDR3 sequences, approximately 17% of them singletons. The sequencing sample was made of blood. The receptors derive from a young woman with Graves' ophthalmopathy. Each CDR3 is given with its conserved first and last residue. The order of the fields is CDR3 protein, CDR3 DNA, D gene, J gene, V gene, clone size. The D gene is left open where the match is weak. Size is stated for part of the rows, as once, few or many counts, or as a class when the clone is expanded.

CDR3aa: CASSQRTVIGGYTF
CDR3nt: TGTGCCAGCAGCCAACGCACAGTCATTGGGGGCTACACCTTC
d_gene: NA
j_gene: TRBJ1-2
v_gene: TRBV3-1
abundance: NA

CDR3aa: CAWSQEQGGADTQYF
CDR3nt: TGTGCCTGGAGTCAGGAACAGGGCGGGGCAGATACGCAGTATTTT
d_gene: NA
j_gene: TRBJ2-3
v_gene: TRBV30
abundance: many

CDR3aa: CSVERGRAGGLYQETQYF
CDR3nt: TGCAGCGTTGAACGTGGGAGGGCCGGGGGTTTATACCAAGAGACCCAGTACTTC
d_gene: TRBD2
j_gene: TRBJ2-5
v_gene: TRBV29-1
abundance: many

CDR3aa: CACPRQGVTSGSSSGELFF
CDR3nt: TGTGCCTGTCCTCGACAGGGGGTGACTAGCGGGAGTAGTAGCGGGGAGCTGTTTTTT
d_gene: TRBD2
j_gene: TRBJ2-2
v_gene: TRBV30
abundance: few

CDR3aa: CASSLGYITPSYEQYF
CDR3nt: TGTGCCAGCAGCTTAGGGTACATAACCCCCTCCTACGAGCAGTACTTC
d_gene: NA
j_gene: TRBJ2-7
v_gene: TRBV11-2
abundance: many

CDR3aa: CASSQENWAQYF
CDR3nt: TGTGCCAGCAGCCAAGAGAATTGGGCGCAGTACTTC
d_gene: NA
j_gene: TRBJ2-7
v_gene: TRBV3-1
abundance: many

CDR3aa: CASSSGDEKLFF
CDR3nt: TGTGCCAGTAGTAGTGGGGATGAAAAACTGTTTTTT
d_gene: NA
j_gene: TRBJ1-4
v_gene: TRBV19
abundance: NA

CDR3aa: CASSVGGQGFGYTF
CDR3nt: TGTGCCAGCAGCGTAGGGGGTCAGGGGTTTGGCTACACCTTC
d_gene: NA
j_gene: TRBJ1-2
v_gene: TRBV9
abundance: few

CDR3aa: CATSMTGDYYEQYF
CDR3nt: TGTGCCACCTCCATGACAGGGGATTACTACGAGCAGTACTTC
d_gene: TRBD1
j_gene: TRBJ2-7
v_gene: TRBV3-1
abundance: many

CDR3aa: CASSQGKGNWNTEAFF
CDR3nt: TGTGCCAGCAGCCAAGGGAAGGGAAACTGGAACACTGAAGCTTTCTTT
d_gene: NA
j_gene: TRBJ1-1
v_gene: TRBV4-2
abundance: many

CDR3aa: CASRSTGGASTDTQYF
CDR3nt: TGTGCCAGCAGGTCGACAGGAGGAGCTAGCACAGATACGCAGTATTTT
d_gene: NA
j_gene: TRBJ2-3
v_gene: TRBV11-2
abundance: NA

CDR3aa: CASSIVLGGQETQYF
CDR3nt: TGTGCCAGTAGTATCGTTCTCGGCGGGCAAGAGACCCAGTACTTC
d_gene: NA
j_gene: TRBJ2-5
v_gene: TRBV19
abundance: NA

CDR3aa: CASSLRGGLAGGQGNEQFF
CDR3nt: TGTGCCAGCAGTTTAAGAGGAGGACTAGCGGGGGGCCAAGGGAATGAGCAGTTCTTC
d_gene: TRBD2
j_gene: TRBJ2-1
v_gene: TRBV27
abundance: many

CDR3aa: CASSLPSNQETQYF
CDR3nt: TGTGCCAGCAGTTTGCCGAGTAATCAAGAGACCCAGTACTTC
d_gene: NA
j_gene: TRBJ2-5
v_gene: TRBV28
abundance: many

CDR3aa: CSGGTAKNEQFF
CDR3nt: TGCAGCGGGGGGACAGCAAAAAATGAGCAGTTCTTC
d_gene: TRBD1
j_gene: TRBJ2-1
v_gene: TRBV29-1
abundance: NA

CDR3aa: CASTLDPYMGTEQYF
CDR3nt: TGTGCCAGCACCTTAGATCCCTATATGGGAACCGAGCAGTACTTC
d_gene: NA
j_gene: TRBJ2-7
v_gene: TRBV2
abundance: many

CDR3aa: CASSEVSGWLSGEQFF
CDR3nt: TGTGCCAGCAGTGAAGTAAGCGGGTGGTTAAGTGGTGAGCAGTTCTTC
d_gene: NA
j_gene: TRBJ2-1
v_gene: TRBV2
abundance: many

CDR3aa: CSTRGSLGQYF
CDR3nt: TGCAGCACGCGTGGGAGTCTTGGGCAGTATTTT
d_gene: NA
j_gene: TRBJ2-3
v_gene: TRBV29-1
abundance: NA

CDR3aa: CASSGGAETQYF
CDR3nt: TGTGCCAGCTCAGGGGGCGCGGAGACCCAGTACTTC
d_gene: TRBD1
j_gene: TRBJ2-5
v_gene: TRBV27
abundance: NA

CDR3aa: CAISDGNTEAFF
CDR3nt: TGTGCCATCAGTGACGGGAACACTGAAGCTTTCTTT
d_gene: NA
j_gene: TRBJ1-1
v_gene: TRBV10-3
abundance: many